Presented here are 7 T cell receptor beta chains from one specimen sequenced in a study of OX40 agonist ivuxolimab in advanced cancers. This table comes from immunoSEQ multiplex PCR, and its TCRdb copy is limited to in-frame clones, with some not included. Here the sample spans some 82,000 clones, around 94% being singletons. Specimen: CD4+ or CD8+ T cells sorted from blood, collected in a trial of the OX40 agonist ivuxolimab. These receptors originate from an adult with an advanced solid tumor such as melanoma, head and neck, liver or kidney cancer.

The J gene is TRBJ2-7, the V gene TRBV6-5; D not certain. CDR1 and CDR2 from the germline V gene are MNHEY and SVGAGI. This CDR3 region has 14 residues. V shed 0 bases and J shed 5 bases, with 11 bases lying between them. CDR3 residues: CASSYSAKSHEQYF. Here the CDR3 DNA reads TGTGCCAGCAGTTACTCGGCTAAATCCCACGAGCAGTACTTC.

J is TRBJ2-4 and V is TRBV7-9; TRBD2 aligns across 7 bases. Germline V gene lookup returns CDR1 SEHNR and CDR2 FQNEAQ (reference sequence). Unmatched junction bases numbered 5, after V lost 2 bases and J lost 7 bases. The CDR3 consists of 14 residues. The CDR3 sequence: CASSLRGSGNIQYF. The DNA for the CDR3 is TGTGCCAGCAGCTTACGCGGGAGCGGGAACATTCAGTACTTC.

The CDR3 protein is CASSLGRDGYTF. The CDR3 nucleotides are TGTGCCAGCAGCCTCGGCCGGGATGGCTACACCTTC. This chain links TRBV28 with TRBJ1-2; D remains ambiguous. The CDR3 length is 12 residues. V dropped 6 bases and J dropped 6 bases, with 11 bases sitting between them. Germline values: CDR1 MDHEN, CDR2 SYDVKM.

V usage is TRBV9 and J usage is TRBJ1-3; D is ambiguous. Trimming pared 3 bases from V and 0 bases from J, leaving 7 bases between. This CDR3 is 14 amino acids long. Looked up from germline, CDR1 is SGDLS and CDR2 is YYNGEE. The CDR3 coding sequence is TGTGCCAGCAGCGGCCCATCCTCTGGAAACACCATATATTTT. Amino acids: CASSGPSSGNTIYF.

CDR3 sequence: CASSHGAAGDQPQHF. CDR3 DNA sequence: TGTGCCAGCAGTCACGGGGCAGCGGGGGATCAGCCCCAGCATTTT. This chain uses TRBV6-5 with TRBJ1-5; a weak D match, TRBD1 (5 bases). The CDR3 consists of 15 residues. CDR1 and CDR2 (germline): MNHEY, SVGAGI. Trimming took off 5 bases at V and 5 bases at J, with 16 bases between the two ends.

This chain connects TRBV2 to TRBJ2-1, with 11 bases matching TRBD1. This CDR3 spans 13 amino acids. The germline CDR1 and CDR2 sequences are SNHLY and FYNNEI. With V trimmed by 11 bases and J by 4 bases, 4 bases remained unmatched. The CDR3 nucleotides read TGTGCCGGAGGACAGGGGGCTTACAATGAGCAGTTCTTC. This gives the protein CAGGQGAYNEQFF.

This rearrangement joins TRBV7-9 to TRBJ2-7; D is undetermined. The V gene lost 2 bases and the J gene lost 2 bases, with 4 bases spanning the gap. This CDR3 region has 12 residues. From germline, CDR1 is SEHNR and CDR2 FQNEAQ (reference sequence). CDR3 loop: CASSLWPYEQYF. The CDR3, as DNA: TGTGCCAGCAGCTTATGGCCCTACGAGCAGTACTTC.